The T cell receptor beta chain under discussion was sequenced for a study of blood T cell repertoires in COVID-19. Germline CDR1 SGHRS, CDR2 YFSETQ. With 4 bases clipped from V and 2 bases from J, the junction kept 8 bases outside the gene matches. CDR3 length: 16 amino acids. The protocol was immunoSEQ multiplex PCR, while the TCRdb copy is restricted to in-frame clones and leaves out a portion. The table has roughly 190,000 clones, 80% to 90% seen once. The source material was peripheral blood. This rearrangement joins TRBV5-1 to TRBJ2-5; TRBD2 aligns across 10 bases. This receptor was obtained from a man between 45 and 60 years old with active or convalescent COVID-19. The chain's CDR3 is CASSPDPAGGQETQYF. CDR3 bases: TGCGCCAGCAGCCCGGACCCAGCGGGGGGGCAAGAGACCCAGTACTTC.